The clone carrying this T cell receptor beta chain has just a few counts. Per the original methods: Amplification from reference gene primers served as the basis for estimated nucleated cell counts. Measured with immunoSEQ multiplex PCR; TCRdb has only the in-frame clones, and not every one. The D gene and trimming were derived from the DNA, and the V and J assignments and clone size from that table. The sample consists of around 42,000 clones, 88% of them appearing once. This entry belongs to a study of blood T cell repertoires in COVID-19. Study in general: The United States, Italy and Spain provided the acute and convalescent COVID-19 samples. PBMCs, B-cell-depleted T cells, or T cells were the source of the cDNA or gDNA that made up the material.

CDR1 and CDR2 (germline): SGHVS, FQNEAQ. This CDR3 spans 15 amino acids. V dropped 1 base and J dropped 5 bases, with 14 bases sitting between them. J is TRBJ1-1 and V is TRBV7-8; no firm D call. Sequencing was performed on peripheral blood. This receptor was taken from a human donor in a cohort sampled during active COVID-19. As DNA, the CDR3 is TGTGCCAGCAGCTTAGGGGTTGAGGGTAGTACTGAAGCTTTCTTT. As protein: CASSLGVEGSTEAFF.